The T cell receptor beta chain described here comes from a study of memory CD4+ T cells and cytomegalovirus serostatus. The study, taken as a whole, reports: About 40% of the roughly 160 known CMV-associated TCRbeta sequences appeared in CD4+ memory.

The sort gate was single viable CD3+CD4+CD8-CD45RO+ cells for memory CD4+ T cells. With regard to this clone: As yet, its antigen is unknown.

The germline CDR1 and CDR2 sequences are MNHEY and SVGAGI. The CDR3 totals 15 residues. Trimming removed 5 bases from V and 4 bases from J; junction bases left unmatched: 10. The data were produced by immunoSEQ multiplex PCR, yet TCRdb's version contains in-frame clones alone and is incomplete. The profile covers 45,000 to 65,000 clones, with 75% to 85% appearing a single time and roughly 0.84% taken by the ten largest. The receptor was derived from an adult in good health and CMV-seronegative. This chain joins TRBV6-5 and TRBJ2-7, with TRBD2 identical over 8 bases. Sequencing used memory CD4+ T cells from blood. The CDR3 here is CASSLTRGGLYEQYF. Here the CDR3 DNA reads TGTGCCAGCAGTCTCACCCGGGGGGGCTTATACGAGCAGTACTTC.